This TCR beta chain was recorded in a study of patients and donors after allogeneic stem cell transplantation. CDR1 and CDR2 (germline): SGHRS, YFSETQ. V was trimmed by 0 bases and J by 5 bases, leaving 8 bases between them. This CDR3 is built from 14 residues. TCRdb called the RT-PCR reads again in MiXCR, with one record for every CDR3 protein. The data contain 98,000 or so distinct CDR3 sequences, around 35% of them singletons. This TCR came from a human donor who was either an allogeneic HSCT recipient or a stem cell or donor lymphocyte infusion donor (not recorded which). It is not recorded whose cells these are; they may come from a transplant donor. This chain connects TRBV5-1 to TRBJ2-2, with a tentative D call TRBD2 (5 bases). The material sequenced was blood, either unsorted or a sorted T cell fraction (not recorded which). The CDR3, as DNA: TGCGCCAGCAGCTTGGCCGAGGGTACCGGGGAGCTGTTTTTT. It yields the protein CASSLAEGTGELFF.